This record covers a single TCR beta chain. No antigen is known for it. Measured with immunoSEQ multiplex PCR; TCRdb has only the in-frame clones, and not every one. The table lists 70,000 to 95,000 clones, over 80% of them singletons. This entry belongs to a study of radiotherapy plus CTLA-4 blockade in lung cancer. Study summary: Disease control was achieved by approximately 32% of patients, and objective responses by about 19%. Study conclusions and caveats: Early blood T cell clone changes and increased post-radiation serum interferon-beta were reportedly the strongest response predictors. Blood TCR clones of tumor origin expanded after radiotherapy plus ipilimumab.

It was focal radiation plus CTLA-4 blockade with ipilimumab that patients with chemo-refractory metastatic non-small-cell lung cancer received. Trimming stripped 2 bases from V and 7 bases from J, with 14 bases between. This CDR3 region has 14 residues. The germline CDR1 and CDR2 sequences are MNHNY and SVGAGI (reference sequence). Sequenced here: peripheral blood, sampled from a patient treated with radiotherapy plus ipilimumab. The sequence was obtained from a human donor with non-small cell lung cancer that progressed on radiotherapy plus ipilimumab. The chain is built from TRBV6-6 and TRBJ1-2; D ambiguous. CDR3 nucleotide sequence: TGTGCCAGCAGTTACGAGGGAAGGGTAGGTGGCTACACCTTC. It encodes CASSYEGRVGGYTF.